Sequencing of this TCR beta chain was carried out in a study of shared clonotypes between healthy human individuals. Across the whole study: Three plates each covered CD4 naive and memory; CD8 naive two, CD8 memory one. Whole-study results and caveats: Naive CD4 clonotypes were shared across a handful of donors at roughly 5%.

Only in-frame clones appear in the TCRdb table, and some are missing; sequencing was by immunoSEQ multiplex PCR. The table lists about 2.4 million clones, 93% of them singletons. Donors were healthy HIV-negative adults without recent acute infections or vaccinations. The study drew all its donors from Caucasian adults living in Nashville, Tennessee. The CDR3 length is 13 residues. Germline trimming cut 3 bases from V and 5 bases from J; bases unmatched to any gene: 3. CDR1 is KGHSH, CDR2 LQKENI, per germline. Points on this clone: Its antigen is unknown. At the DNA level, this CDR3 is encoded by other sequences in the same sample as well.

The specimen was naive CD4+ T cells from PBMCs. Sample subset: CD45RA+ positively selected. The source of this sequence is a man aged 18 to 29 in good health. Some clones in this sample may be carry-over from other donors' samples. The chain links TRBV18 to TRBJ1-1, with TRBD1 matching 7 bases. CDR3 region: CASSPDRVTEAFF. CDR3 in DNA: TGTGCCAGCTCACCCGACAGGGTAACTGAAGCTTTCTTT.